This TCR beta chain was observed in a study of OX40 agonist ivuxolimab in advanced cancers. Overall study: Intravenous ivuxolimab at 0.01 to 10 mg/kg was given to patients every 2 weeks. Those enrolled were roughly 80% male, with a mean age of approximately 60 years and ages from roughly 20 to 85.

Sequenced by immunoSEQ multiplex PCR; TCRdb stores in-frame clones only, minus some. The sample yields tens of thousands of clones, 80% to 90% seen once. With 4 bases clipped from V and 8 bases from J, the junction kept 6 bases outside the gene matches. The CDR3 spans 14 residues. In germline, CDR1 is SGHDT, CDR2 YYEEEE. The sequenced sample was CD4+ or CD8+ T cells sorted from blood, obtained in a trial of the OX40 agonist ivuxolimab. This receptor was taken from an adult with an advanced solid tumor such as melanoma, head and neck, liver or kidney cancer. This rearrangement joins TRBV5-6 to TRBJ1-1, with 12 bases that match TRBD1. In nucleotides, the CDR3 is TGTGCCAGCAGCCCCGGGACAGGGGGCATGGAAGCTTTCTTT. It translates to CASSPGTGGMEAFF. The full variable domain, in which reference TRBV5-6 and TRBJ1-1 provide the parts outside the CDR3, is DAGVTQSPTHLIKTRGQQVTLRCSPKSGHDTVSWYQQALGQGPQFIFQYYEEEERQRGNFPDRFSGHQFPNYSSELNVNALLLGDSALYLCASSPGTGGMEAFFGQGTRLTVV.